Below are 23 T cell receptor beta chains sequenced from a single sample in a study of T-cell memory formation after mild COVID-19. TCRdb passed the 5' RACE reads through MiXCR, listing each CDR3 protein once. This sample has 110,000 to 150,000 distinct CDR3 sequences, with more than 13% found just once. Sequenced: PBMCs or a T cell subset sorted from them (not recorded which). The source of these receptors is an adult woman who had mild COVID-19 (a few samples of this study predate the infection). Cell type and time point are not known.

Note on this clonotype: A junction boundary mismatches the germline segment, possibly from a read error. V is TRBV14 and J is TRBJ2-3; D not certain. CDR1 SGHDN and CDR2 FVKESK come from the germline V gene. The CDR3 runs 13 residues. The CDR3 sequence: CARSQVPGDTQYF. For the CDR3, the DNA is TGTGCCAGAAGCCAAGTGCCCGGTGATACGCAGTATTTT.

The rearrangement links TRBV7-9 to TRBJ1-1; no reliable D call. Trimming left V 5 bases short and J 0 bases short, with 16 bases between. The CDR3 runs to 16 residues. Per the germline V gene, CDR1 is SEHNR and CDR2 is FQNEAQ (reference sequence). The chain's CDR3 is CASSTSEVVLNTEAFF. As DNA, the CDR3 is TGTGCCAGCAGCACCTCAGAGGTGGTTCTGAACACTGAAGCTTTCTTT.

In DNA form, the CDR3 reads TGCAGTGCTAGGACCGCGGGGGACGAGCAGTACTTC. Protein product: CSARTAGDEQYF. This chain uses TRBV20-1 with TRBJ2-7, with 7 bases that match TRBD2. Per germline, CDR1 DFQATT and CDR2 SNEGSKA (reference sequence). Trimming cost V 3 bases and J 5 bases; bases outside gene matches: 4. The CDR3 contains 12 residues.

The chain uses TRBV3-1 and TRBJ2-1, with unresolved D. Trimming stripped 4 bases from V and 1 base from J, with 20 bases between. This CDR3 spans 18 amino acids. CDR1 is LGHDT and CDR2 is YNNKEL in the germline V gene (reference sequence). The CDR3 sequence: CASSRLRPAGRSYNEQFF. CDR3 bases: TGTGCCAGCAGCCGATTAAGACCCGCAGGAAGGTCCTACAATGAGCAGTTCTTC.

In DNA form, the CDR3 reads TGTGCCTGGAGTGGAGCGGGGTTGAACACTGAAGCTTTCTTT. Encoded protein: CAWSGAGLNTEAFF. J is TRBJ1-1 and V is TRBV30; D not certain. Germline CDR1 GTSNPN, CDR2 SVGIG (reference sequence). V was cut by 1 base and J by 0 bases, with 9 bases left in between. This CDR3 contains 14 residues.

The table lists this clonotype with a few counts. The chain's CDR3 is CASSLGGQGAGQPQHF. In DNA, the CDR3 is TGTGCCAGCAGCTTGGGGGGACAGGGGGCTGGACAGCCCCAGCATTTT. V gene TRBV5-6 combines with J gene TRBJ1-5; 12 bases are shared with TRBD1. This CDR3 region has 16 residues. With V trimmed by 0 bases and J by 7 bases, 5 bases remained unmatched. Germline values: CDR1 SGHDT, CDR2 YYEEEE.

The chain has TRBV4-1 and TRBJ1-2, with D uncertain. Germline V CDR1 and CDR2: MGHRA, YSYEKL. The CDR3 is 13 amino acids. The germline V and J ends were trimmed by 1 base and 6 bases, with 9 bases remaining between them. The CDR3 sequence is CASSQVGGDGYTF. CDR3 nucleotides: TGCGCCAGCAGCCAAGTTGGCGGGGATGGCTACACCTTC.

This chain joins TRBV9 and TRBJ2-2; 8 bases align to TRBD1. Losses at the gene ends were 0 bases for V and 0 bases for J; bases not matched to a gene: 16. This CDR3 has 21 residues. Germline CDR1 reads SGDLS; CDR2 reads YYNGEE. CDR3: CASSVAGRRGTDRANTGELFF. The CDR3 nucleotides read TGTGCCAGCAGCGTAGCCGGCAGAAGAGGAACGGACAGGGCGAACACCGGGGAGCTGTTTTTT.

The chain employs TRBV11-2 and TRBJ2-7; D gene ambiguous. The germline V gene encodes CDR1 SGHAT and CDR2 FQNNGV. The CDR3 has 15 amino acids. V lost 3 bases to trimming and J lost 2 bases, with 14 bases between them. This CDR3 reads CASSFPRTQAYEQYF. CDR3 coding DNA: TGTGCCAGCAGCTTCCCGAGGACGCAGGCCTACGAGCAGTACTTC.

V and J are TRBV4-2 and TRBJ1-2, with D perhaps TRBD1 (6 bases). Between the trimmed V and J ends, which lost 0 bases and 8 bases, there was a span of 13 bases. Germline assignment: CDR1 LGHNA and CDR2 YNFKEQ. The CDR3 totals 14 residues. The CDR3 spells CASSQEGDTRGYTF. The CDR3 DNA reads TGTGCCAGCAGCCAAGAAGGGGACACGAGGGGCTACACCTTC.

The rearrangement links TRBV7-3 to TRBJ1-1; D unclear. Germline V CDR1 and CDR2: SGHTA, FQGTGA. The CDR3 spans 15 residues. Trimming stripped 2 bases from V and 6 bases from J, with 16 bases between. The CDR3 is CASSLEKGRGAEAFF. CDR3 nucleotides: TGTGCCAGCAGCTTAGAGAAAGGGAGAGGAGCTGAAGCTTTCTTT.

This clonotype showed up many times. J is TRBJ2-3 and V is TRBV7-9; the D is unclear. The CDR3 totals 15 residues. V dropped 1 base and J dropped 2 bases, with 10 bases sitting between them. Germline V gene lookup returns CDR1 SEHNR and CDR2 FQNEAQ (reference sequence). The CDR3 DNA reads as TGTGCCAGCAGCTTAGATGTGGGCCTCACAGATACGCAGTATTTT. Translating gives CASSLDVGLTDTQYF.

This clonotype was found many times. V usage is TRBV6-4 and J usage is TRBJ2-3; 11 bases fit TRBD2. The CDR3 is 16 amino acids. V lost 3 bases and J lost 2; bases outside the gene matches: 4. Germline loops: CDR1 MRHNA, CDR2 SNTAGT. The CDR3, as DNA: TGTGCCAGCAGTGATCTAGCGGGGGGATTCACAGATACGCAGTATTTT. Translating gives CASSDLAGGFTDTQYF.

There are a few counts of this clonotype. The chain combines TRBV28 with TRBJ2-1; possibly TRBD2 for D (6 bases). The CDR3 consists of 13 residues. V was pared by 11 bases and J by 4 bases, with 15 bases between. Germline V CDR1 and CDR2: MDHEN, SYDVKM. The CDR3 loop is CAAGTLSYNEQFF. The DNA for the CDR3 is TGTGCCGCAGGGACTCTCTCATACAATGAGCAGTTCTTC.

The DNA of the CDR3 is TGCGCCAGCAGCCAAGGATTCGGCATCAATCAGCCCCAGCATTTT. Encoded protein: CASSQGFGINQPQHF. The chain recombines TRBV4-1 with TRBJ1-5; D gene unclear. V gave up 1 base and J gave up 3 bases, with 10 bases separating them. The CDR3 has 15 amino acids. Germline CDR1 and CDR2: MGHRA and YSYEKL.

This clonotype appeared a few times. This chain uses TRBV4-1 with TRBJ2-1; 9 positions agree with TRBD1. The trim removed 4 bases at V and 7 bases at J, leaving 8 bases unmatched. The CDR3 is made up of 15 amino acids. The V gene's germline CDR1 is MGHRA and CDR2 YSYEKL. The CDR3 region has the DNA TGCGCCAGCAGCCGCGACAGGGGGTACCTTAATGAGCAGTTCTTC. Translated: CASSRDRGYLNEQFF.

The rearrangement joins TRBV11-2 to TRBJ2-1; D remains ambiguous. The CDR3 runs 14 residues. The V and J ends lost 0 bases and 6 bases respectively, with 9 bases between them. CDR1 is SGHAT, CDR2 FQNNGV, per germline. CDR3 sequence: CASSLDWTGNEQFF. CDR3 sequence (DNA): TGTGCCAGCAGCTTAGACTGGACGGGCAATGAGCAGTTCTTC.

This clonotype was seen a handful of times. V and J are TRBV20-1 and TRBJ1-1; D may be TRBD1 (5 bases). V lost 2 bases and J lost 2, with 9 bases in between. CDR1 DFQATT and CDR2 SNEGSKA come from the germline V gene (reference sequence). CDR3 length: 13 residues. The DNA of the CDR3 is TGCAGTGCTAGACCAGGGTATAACACTGAAGCTTTCTTT. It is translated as CSARPGYNTEAFF.

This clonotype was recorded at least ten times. The CDR3 DNA reads TGCAGCGTTGGGGTCGAAAGTAAGACCTACGAGCAGTACTTC. It is translated as CSVGVESKTYEQYF. V gene TRBV29-1 combines with J gene TRBJ2-7; no reliable D call. The CDR3 is 14 residues long. V lost 4 bases and J lost 2, with 15 bases in between. Looked up from germline, CDR1 is SQVTM and CDR2 is ANQGSEA.

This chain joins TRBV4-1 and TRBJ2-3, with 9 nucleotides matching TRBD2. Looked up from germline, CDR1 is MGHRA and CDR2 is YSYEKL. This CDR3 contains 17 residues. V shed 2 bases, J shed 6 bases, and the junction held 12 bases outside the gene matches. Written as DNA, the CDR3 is TGCGCCAGCAGCCAATCACCAGGCGGGGGGGCGAGGGATACGCAGTATTTT. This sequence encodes CASSQSPGGGARDTQYF.

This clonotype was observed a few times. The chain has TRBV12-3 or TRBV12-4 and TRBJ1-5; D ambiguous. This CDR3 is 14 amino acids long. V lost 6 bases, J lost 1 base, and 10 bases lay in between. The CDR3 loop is CASSPGMSNQPQHF. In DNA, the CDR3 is TGTGCCAGCAGCCCGGGGATGAGCAATCAGCCCCAGCATTTT.

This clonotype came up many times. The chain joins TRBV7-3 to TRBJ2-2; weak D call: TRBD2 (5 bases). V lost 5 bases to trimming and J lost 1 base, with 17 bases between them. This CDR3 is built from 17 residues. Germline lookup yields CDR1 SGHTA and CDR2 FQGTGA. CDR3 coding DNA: TGTGCCAGCAGCCCCACGCCCTCTGGAGGGAACACCGGGGAGCTGTTTTTT. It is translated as CASSPTPSGGNTGELFF.

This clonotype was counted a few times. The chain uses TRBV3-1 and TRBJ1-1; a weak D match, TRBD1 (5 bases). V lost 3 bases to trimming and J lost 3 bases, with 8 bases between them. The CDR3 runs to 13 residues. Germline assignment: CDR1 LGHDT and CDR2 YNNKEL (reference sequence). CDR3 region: CASSHRADTEAFF. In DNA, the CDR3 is TGTGCCAGCAGCCACAGGGCCGACACTGAAGCTTTCTTT.